This TCR beta chain originates from a study of chemoradiotherapy in HPV16-positive cancers. Study-level background: Functional T-cell assays on a couple of HPV16-positive patients' cells defined candidate HPV-specific clones and common TCR motifs.

A remark on this clone: The antigen is not known.

General study findings and limits: In HPV16-positive patients, HPV-responsive T-cell expansion tracked better recurrence-free survival. The functional HPV-specific definition rests on just a couple of HPV16-positive patients. Candidate HPV-specific clones and E7-related TCR motifs grew in tumor during treatment.

Clones were sequenced by immunoSEQ multiplex PCR, and TCRdb holds only the in-frame ones, with some missing. The top ten hold 7% to 9% of the sample, which has over 800 clones, 80% to 90% seen once. This CDR3 is 16 amino acids long. Per the germline V gene, CDR1 is MDHEN and CDR2 is SYDVKM. The V end lost 8 bases, the J end lost 4 bases, and 21 bases lay between the germline ends. The source was tumor tissue, collected from a patient who underwent chemoradiotherapy. The chain uses TRBV28 and TRBJ2-4; D is undetermined. The source is a human donor with HPV-associated anogenital cancer. CDR3 region: CASQFLSGDGKNIQYF. CDR3 bases: TGTGCCAGCCAGTTTTTGAGTGGAGACGGAAAAAACATTCAGTACTTC.